This T cell receptor (beta chain) was captured in a study of blood T cells in healthy people across ages (dated by TCRdb to 2015 to 2017). Describing the broader study: In model experiments, template switching captured about one uniquely barcoded TCR beta cDNA molecule for every two T cells. Using deep sequencing normalized with unique cDNA molecular identifiers, the study measured how TCR beta repertoire diversity changes with age. To avoid experimental bias, donors of different ages were randomly spread across the sequencing lanes. For two donors (one aged 18 to 30 and one aged 80 or older), the study analyzed two additional independent replicas of 1 million unique cDNA reads from the same blood draw. Four age groups were formed from the donors: young (average around 15 years), middle-aged (approximately 40), aged (approximately 60) and long-lived (approximately 80).

A remark on this clonotype: Its antigen is not yet known. The record has no base qualities; no much larger clone is one base away.

Systemically healthy Caucasian individuals from Russia, some 36 in total and aged roughly 6 to 95 years, were included as donors. Each donor gave ten milliliters of peripheral blood, collected into EDTA-treated Vacutainer tubes. Ficoll-Paque density-gradient centrifugation was used to isolate PBMCs, with at least 6 million obtained per sample. Trizol reagent was used to extract total RNA from the PBMCs, yielding at least 6 micrograms per sample. For every donor, an aliquot of PBMCs went through flow cytometry to measure the percentages of naive CD45RAhigh/CD27high T cells. Beyond this particular receptor, the publication reports: Because donor CMV infection status was unknown, age-related changes in expanded clonotypes were potentially confounded. Because profiling used bulk unsorted PBMCs, naive and antigen-experienced compartments could not be compared conclusively. Total diversity estimates from one million sequenced T cells were considered lower bounds and underestimates. The percentage of naive T cells measured by flow cytometry correlated strongly with observed TCR beta diversity. As age increased, observed TCR beta diversity per million T cells dropped in a roughly linear way, and a significant reduction was already evident by age 40. Compared with the aged group, the long-lived group had more naive CD4+ T cells, fewer expanded clones and increased TCR diversity, suggesting age selection.

The receptor library was made with 5' RACE. The sequencer was an Illumina HiSeq 2500. The second PCR ran for roughly 7 to 11 cycles and used a J-beta primer mix along with a sample-barcoded 5' primer. A unique molecular identifier was introduced onto each TCR beta cDNA molecule by a template-switch 5' adaptor carrying 12 random nucleotides. At least 2.5 million CDR3-containing paired-end reads were obtained from each sample. The Mint cDNA synthesis kit, primed by a TRBC-specific oligonucleotide, was used to synthesize first-strand cDNA from all RNA. Following uracil-DNA glycosylase treatment, a first 18-cycle PCR with universal primers M1SS and BC2_uni_R was performed on all cDNA. The authors processed their data as follows. For normalization, 1 million high-quality reads, each with a distinct molecular identifier, were randomly selected from each sample. Reads sharing molecular identifiers were discarded rather than binned into consensus sequences. MiTCR, run with a Q25 quality threshold and the strictest error-elimination algorithm, handled CDR3 identification, clonotype clustering and error correction. A nonparametric unseen species model with Euler transformation was used to estimate a lower bound on total TCR beta diversity. TCRdb redid the processing of the public reads, applying fastp at Q25 and MiXCR, and retained in-frame beta chains. Entries that share a CDR3 protein sequence are merged under the most common genes and DNA. TCRdb's processing, not the authors' own work, is the source of the V and J calls. For this sample the table gives 1.2 million to 1.5 million distinct CDR3 sequences, of which approximately 38% were detected only once. The ten largest make up less than 8% of the sample.

Measured from the cysteine to the phenylalanine, the CDR3 is 12 residues long. Left in the record is the CDR3 DNA by itself, 36 bases read in frame from the first base. The germline ends are 9 bases apart after V is trimmed by 2 bases and J by 8 bases. Taken from the germline V gene, the CDR1 and CDR2 loops are ENHRY and SYGVKD. The sequencing input was blood. This TCR derives from a woman under 30 in good health. Here the chain combines TRBV10-3 and TRBJ1-1, with the D gene too uncertain to name. The DNA sequence is TGTGCCATCAGTGAGGTTACAGAAGAAGCTTTCTTT. The encoded protein is CAISEVTEEAFF.